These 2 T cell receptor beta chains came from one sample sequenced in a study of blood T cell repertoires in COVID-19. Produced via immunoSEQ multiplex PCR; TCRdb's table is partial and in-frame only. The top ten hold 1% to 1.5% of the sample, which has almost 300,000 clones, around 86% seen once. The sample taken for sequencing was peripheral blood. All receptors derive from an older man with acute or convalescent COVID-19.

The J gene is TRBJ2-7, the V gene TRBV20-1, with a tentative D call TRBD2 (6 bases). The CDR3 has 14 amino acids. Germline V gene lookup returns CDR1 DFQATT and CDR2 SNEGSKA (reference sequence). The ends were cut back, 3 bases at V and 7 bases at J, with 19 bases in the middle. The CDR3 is CSASFLGGVEEQYF. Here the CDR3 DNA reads TGCAGTGCTAGTTTTTTAGGCGGGGTGGAGGAGCAGTACTTC.

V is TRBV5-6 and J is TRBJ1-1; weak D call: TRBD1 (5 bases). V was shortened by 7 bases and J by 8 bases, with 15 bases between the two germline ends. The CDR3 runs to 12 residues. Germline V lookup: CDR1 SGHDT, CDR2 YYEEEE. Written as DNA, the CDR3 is TGTGCCAGCTACGTGGGGCAGGGAGAAGCTTTCTTT. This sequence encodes CASYVGQGEAFF.